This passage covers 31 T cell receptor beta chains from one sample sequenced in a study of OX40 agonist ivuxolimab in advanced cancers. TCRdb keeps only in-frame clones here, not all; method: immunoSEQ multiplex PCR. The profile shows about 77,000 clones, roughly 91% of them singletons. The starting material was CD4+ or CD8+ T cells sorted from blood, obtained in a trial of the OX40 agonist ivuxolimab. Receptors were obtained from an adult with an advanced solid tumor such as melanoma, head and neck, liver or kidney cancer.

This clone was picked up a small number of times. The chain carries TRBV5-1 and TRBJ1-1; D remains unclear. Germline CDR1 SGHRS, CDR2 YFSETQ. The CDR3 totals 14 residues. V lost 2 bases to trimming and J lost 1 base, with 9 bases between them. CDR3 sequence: CASSFNTANTEAFF. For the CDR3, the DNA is TGCGCCAGCAGCTTCAATACAGCGAACACTGAAGCTTTCTTT. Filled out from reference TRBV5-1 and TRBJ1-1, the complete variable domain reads KAGVTQTPRYLIKTRGQQVTLSCSPISGHRSVSWYQQTPGQGLQFLFEYFSETQRNKGNFPGRFSGRQFSNSRSEMNVSTLELGDSALYLCASSFNTANTEAFFGQGTRLTVV.

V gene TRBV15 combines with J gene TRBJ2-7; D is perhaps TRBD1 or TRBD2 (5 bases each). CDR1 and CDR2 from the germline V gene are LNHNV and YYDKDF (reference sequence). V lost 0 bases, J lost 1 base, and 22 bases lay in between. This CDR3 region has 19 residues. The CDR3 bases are TGTGCCACCAGCAGAGATGGGGGTAGACTGAGTGAGGTATCCTACGAGCAGTACTTC. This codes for CATSRDGGRLSEVSYEQYF.

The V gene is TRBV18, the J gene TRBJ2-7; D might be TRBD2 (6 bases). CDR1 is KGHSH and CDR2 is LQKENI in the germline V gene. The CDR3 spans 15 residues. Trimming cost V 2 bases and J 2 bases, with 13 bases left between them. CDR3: CASSPRAGLTYEQYF. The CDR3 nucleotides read TGTGCCAGCTCACCAAGGGCGGGACTCACCTACGAGCAGTACTTC.

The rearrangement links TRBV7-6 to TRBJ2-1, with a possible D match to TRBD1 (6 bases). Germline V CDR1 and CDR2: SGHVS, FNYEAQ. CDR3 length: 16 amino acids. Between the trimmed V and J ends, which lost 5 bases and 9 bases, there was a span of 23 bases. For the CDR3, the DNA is TGTGCCAGCAGCGTTGTACAGGCACACACACAGGGTGAGCAGTTCTTC. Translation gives CASSVVQAHTQGEQFF.

The CDR3 DNA sequence: TGCGCCAGCAGCCAACCCACCAGGGCGGGCGGGCAGTACTTC. Translated, it gives CASSQPTRAGGQYF. The genes are TRBV4-1 and TRBJ2-7, with D tentatively TRBD1 or TRBD2 (5 bases each). The V and J ends lost 2 bases and 9 bases respectively, with 17 bases between them. Germline V gives CDR1 MGHRA, CDR2 YSYEKL. The CDR3 has 14 residues.

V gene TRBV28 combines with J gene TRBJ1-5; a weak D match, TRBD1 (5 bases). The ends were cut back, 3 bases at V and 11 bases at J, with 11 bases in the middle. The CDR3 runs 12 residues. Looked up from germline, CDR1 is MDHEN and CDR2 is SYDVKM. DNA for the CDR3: TGTGCCAGCAGTTTTACGGGGACGGCCCAGCATTTT. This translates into CASSFTGTAQHF.

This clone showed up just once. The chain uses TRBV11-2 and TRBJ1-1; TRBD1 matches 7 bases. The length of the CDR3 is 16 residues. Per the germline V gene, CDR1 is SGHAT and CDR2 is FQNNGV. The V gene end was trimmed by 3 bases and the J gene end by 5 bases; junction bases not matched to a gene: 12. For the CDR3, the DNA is TGTGCCAGCAGCTTCCCCCTGACAGGGCTGGAGACTGAAGCTTTCTTT. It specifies CASSFPLTGLETEAFF.

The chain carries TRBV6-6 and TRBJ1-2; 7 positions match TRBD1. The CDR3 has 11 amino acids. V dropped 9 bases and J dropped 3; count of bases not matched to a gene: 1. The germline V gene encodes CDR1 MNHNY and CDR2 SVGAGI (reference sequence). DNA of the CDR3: TGTGCCAGTCAGGGGGACTATGGCTACACCTTC. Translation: CASQGDYGYTF.

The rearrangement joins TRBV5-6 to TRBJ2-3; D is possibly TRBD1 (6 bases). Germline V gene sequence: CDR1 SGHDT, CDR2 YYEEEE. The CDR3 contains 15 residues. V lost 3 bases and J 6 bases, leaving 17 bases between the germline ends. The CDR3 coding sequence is TGTGCCAGCAGCTCGATACAGGCCCAGGGGGATACGCAGTATTTT. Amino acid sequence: CASSSIQAQGDTQYF. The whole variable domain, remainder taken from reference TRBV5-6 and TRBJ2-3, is DAGVTQSPTHLIKTRGQQVTLRCSPKSGHDTVSWYQQALGQGPQFIFQYYEEEERQRGNFPDRFSGHQFPNYSSELNVNALLLGDSALYLCASSSIQAQGDTQYFGPGTRLTVL.

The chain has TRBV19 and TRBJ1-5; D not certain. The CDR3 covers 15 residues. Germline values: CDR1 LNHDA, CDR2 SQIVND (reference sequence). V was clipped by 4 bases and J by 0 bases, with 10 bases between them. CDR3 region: CASSSGSYSNQPQHF. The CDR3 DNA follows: TGTGCCAGTAGTAGCGGGTCTTATAGCAATCAGCCCCAGCATTTT.

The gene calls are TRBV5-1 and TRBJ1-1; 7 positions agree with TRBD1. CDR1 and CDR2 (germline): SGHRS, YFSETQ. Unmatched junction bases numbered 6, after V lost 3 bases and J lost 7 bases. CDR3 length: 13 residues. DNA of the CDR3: TGCGCCAGCAGCTCGGGACAGACCCTTGAAGCTTTCTTT. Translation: CASSSGQTLEAFF. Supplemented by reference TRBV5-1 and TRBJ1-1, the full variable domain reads KAGVTQTPRYLIKTRGQQVTLSCSPISGHRSVSWYQQTPGQGLQFLFEYFSETQRNKGNFPGRFSGRQFSNSRSEMNVSTLELGDSALYLCASSSGQTLEAFFGQGTRLTVV.

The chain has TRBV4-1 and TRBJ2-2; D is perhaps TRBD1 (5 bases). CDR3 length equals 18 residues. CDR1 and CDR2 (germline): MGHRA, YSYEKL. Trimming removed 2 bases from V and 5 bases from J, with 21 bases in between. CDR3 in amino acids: CASSQFVSPNQGTGELFF. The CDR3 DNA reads TGCGCCAGCAGCCAATTCGTTTCTCCAAACCAGGGAACCGGGGAGCTGTTTTTT.

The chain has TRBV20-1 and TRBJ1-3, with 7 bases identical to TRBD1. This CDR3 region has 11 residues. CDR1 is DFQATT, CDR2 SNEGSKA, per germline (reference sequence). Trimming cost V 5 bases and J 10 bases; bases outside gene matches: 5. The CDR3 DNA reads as TGCAGTGCTTCCGACAGGGTGACCATATATTTT. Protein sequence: CSASDRVTIYF.

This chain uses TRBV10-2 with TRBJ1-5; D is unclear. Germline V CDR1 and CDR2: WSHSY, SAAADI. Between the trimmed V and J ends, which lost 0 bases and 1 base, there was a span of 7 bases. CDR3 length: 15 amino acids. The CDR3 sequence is CASSESGRSNQPQHF. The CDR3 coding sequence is TGCGCCAGCAGTGAGTCGGGGAGAAGCAATCAGCCCCAGCATTTT.

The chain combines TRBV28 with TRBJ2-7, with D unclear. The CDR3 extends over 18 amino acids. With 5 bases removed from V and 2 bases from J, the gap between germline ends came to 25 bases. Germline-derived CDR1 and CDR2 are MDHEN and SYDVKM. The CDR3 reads CASSTSMYASAETYEQYF. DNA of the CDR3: TGTGCCAGCAGTACCTCTATGTATGCATCCGCGGAGACCTACGAGCAGTACTTC.

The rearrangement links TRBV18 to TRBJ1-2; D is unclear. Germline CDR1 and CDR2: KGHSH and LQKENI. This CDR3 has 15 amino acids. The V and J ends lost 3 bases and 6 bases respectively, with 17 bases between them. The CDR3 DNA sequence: TGTGCCAGCTCACCCACCCAGCCGACACACGATGGCTACACCTTC. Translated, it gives CASSPTQPTHDGYTF.

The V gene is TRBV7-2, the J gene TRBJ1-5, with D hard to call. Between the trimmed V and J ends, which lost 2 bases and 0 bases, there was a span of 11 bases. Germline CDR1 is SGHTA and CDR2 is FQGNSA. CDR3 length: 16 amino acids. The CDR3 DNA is TGTGCCAGCAGCTTAAGAGGCGGCAGTAGCAATCAGCCCCAGCATTTT. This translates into CASSLRGGSSNQPQHF.

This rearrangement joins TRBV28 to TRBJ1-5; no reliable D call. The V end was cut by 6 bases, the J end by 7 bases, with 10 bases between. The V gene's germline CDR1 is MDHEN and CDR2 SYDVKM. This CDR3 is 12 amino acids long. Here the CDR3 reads CASSPPIQPQHF. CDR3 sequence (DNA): TGTGCCAGCAGCCCCCCCATCCAGCCCCAGCATTTT.

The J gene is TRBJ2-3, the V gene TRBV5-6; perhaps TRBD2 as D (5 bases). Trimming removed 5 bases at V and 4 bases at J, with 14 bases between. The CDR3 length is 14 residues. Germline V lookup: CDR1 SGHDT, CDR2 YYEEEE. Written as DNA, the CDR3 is TGTGCCAGCAGTTCGGGATCTCTCTCAGATACGCAGTATTTT. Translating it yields CASSSGSLSDTQYF. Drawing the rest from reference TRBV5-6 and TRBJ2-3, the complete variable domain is DAGVTQSPTHLIKTRGQQVTLRCSPKSGHDTVSWYQQALGQGPQFIFQYYEEEERQRGNFPDRFSGHQFPNYSSELNVNALLLGDSALYLCASSSGSLSDTQYFGPGTRLTVL.

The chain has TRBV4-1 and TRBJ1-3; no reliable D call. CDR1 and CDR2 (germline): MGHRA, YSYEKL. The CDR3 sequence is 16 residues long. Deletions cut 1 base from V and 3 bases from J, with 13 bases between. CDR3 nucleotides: TGCGCCAGCAGCCAAGCGGAGATTTCCATTGGAAACACCATATATTTT. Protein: CASSQAEISIGNTIYF.

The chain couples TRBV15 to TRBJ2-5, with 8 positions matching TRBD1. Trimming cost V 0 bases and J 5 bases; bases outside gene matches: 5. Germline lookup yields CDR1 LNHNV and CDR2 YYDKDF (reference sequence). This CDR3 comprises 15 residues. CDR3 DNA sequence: TGTGCCACCAGCAGAGATAGACAGGGGAGGGAGACCCAGTACTTC. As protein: CATSRDRQGRETQYF.

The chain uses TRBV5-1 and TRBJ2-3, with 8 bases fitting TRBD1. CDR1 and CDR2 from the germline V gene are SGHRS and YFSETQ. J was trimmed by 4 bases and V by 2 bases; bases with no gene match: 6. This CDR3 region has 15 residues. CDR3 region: CASSLQTGGADTQYF. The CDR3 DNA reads TGCGCCAGCAGCTTACAAACAGGGGGTGCAGATACGCAGTATTTT. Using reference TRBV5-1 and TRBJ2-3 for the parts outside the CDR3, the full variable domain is KAGVTQTPRYLIKTRGQQVTLSCSPISGHRSVSWYQQTPGQGLQFLFEYFSETQRNKGNFPGRFSGRQFSNSRSEMNVSTLELGDSALYLCASSLQTGGADTQYFGPGTRLTVL.

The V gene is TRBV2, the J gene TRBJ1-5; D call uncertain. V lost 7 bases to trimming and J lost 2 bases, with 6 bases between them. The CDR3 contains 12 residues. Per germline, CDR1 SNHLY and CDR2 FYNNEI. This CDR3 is CASNSGNQPQHF. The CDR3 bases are TGTGCCAGCAATTCGGGCAATCAGCCCCAGCATTTT. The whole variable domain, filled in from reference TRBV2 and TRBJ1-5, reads EPEVTQTPSHQVTQMGQEVILRCVPISNHLYFYWYRQILGQKVEFLVSFYNNEISEKSEIFDDQFSVERPDGSNFTLKIRSTKLEDSAMYFCASNSGNQPQHFGDGTRLSIL.

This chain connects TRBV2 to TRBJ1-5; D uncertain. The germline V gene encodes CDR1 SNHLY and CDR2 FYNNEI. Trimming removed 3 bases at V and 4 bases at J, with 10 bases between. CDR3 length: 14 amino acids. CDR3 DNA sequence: TGTGCCAGCAGTGAGATAACAGTTAATCAGCCCCAGCATTTT. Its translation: CASSEITVNQPQHF.

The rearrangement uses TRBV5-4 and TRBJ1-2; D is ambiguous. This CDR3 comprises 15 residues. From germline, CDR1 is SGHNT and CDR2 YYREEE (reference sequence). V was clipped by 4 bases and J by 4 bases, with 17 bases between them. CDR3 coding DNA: TGTGCCAGCAGCCAAGGACGGCCCGACGTCTATGGCTACACCTTC. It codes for CASSQGRPDVYGYTF.

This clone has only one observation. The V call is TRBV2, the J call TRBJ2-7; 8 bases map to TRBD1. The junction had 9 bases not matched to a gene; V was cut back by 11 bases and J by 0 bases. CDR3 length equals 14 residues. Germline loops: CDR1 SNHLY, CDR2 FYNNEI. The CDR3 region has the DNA TGTGCCGGACTACAGGGGGGAGGCTCCTACGAGCAGTACTTC. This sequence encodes CAGLQGGGSYEQYF.

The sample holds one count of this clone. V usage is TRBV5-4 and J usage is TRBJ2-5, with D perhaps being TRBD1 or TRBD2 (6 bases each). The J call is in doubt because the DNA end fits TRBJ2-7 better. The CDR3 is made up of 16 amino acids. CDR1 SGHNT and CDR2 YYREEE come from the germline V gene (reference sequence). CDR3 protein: CASSRSPTGGSYEQYF. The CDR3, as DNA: TGTGCCAGCAGCCGATCGCCGACAGGAGGGAGCTACGAGCAGTACTTC.

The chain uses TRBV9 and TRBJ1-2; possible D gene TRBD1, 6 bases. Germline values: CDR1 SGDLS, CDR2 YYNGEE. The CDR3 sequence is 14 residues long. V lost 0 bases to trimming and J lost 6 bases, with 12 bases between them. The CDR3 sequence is CASSVGEEGDGYTF. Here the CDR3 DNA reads TGTGCCAGCAGCGTAGGAGAGGAGGGGGATGGCTACACCTTC.

CDR3 DNA sequence: TGTGCCAGCTCCCAAGAGACCCAGTACTTC. This gives the protein CASSQETQYF. The rearrangement uses TRBV18 and TRBJ2-5; unclear D gene. Per the germline V gene, CDR1 is KGHSH and CDR2 is LQKENI. The ends were cut back, 6 bases at V and 1 base at J, with 0 bases in the middle. The CDR3 sequence is 10 residues long.

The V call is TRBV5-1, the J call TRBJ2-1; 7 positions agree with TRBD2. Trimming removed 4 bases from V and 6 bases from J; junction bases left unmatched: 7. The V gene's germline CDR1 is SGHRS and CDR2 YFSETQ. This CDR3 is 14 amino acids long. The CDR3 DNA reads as TGCGCCAGCAGCCTCCGCGCGGGAGCCAATGAGCAGTTCTTC. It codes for CASSLRAGANEQFF.

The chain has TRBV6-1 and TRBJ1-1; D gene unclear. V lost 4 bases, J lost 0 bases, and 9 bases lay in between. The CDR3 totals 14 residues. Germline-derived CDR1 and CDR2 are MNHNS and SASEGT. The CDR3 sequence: CASSGLVLNTEAFF. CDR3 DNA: TGTGCCAGCAGTGGGCTAGTCCTGAACACTGAAGCTTTCTTT.